Listed below are T cell receptor beta chains from one sample, sequenced in a study of molecular identifiers for immune sequencing clone quantification. TCRdb re-derived calls from the PCR reads in MiXCR, one entry per CDR3 protein. The sample contains around 470,000 distinct CDR3 sequences, around 21% of which appear only once. Sequencing was done on a sample of naive CD8+ T cells from blood, with Jurkat cell RNA spiked in. The receptors come from a human donor in good health. Some libraries in this study had Jurkat cell RNA spiked in. The CDR3 runs from the conserved cysteine through the conserved F or W. The D gene is left open where the match is weak. Rows may omit the clone size; those that give it use once, few, many or a size class.

v_gene	d_gene	j_gene	abundance	CDR3aa	CDR3nt
TRBV11-2	-	TRBJ1-1	many	CASSQEGSDTEAFF	TGTGCCAGCAGTCAAGAGGGTAGTGATACTGAAGCTTTCTTT
TRBV7-9	-	TRBJ1-1	many	CASSPVFYTEAFF	TGTGCCAGCAGCCCCGTATTCTACACTGAAGCTTTCTTT
TRBV5-1	-	TRBJ2-2	-	CASSSGLAGTNTGELFF	TGCGCCAGCAGCTCCGGGCTGGCGGGGACGAACACCGGGGAGCTGTTTTTT
TRBV14	TRBD1	TRBJ2-2	-	CASSQDWTGTNTGELFF	TGTGCCAGCAGCCAAGACTGGACAGGGACTAACACCGGGGAGCTGTTTTTT
TRBV2	-	TRBJ2-7	many	CASTDGNYEQYF	TGTGCCAGCACTGACGGGAACTACGAGCAGTACTTC
TRBV10-2	-	TRBJ1-5	-	CASSEDRTFGQPQHF	TGCGCCAGCAGTGAAGACAGGACTTTTGGTCAGCCCCAGCATTTT
TRBV9	-	TRBJ2-5	-	CASSVINLSGETQYF	TGTGCCAGCAGCGTAATTAACCTATCGGGAGAGACCCAGTACTTC
TRBV30	-	TRBJ1-3	-	CAWSVGGSGNAIYF	TGTGCCTGGAGTGTAGGTGGCAGCGGAAACGCCATATATTTT
TRBV19	-	TRBJ2-7	few	CASRRTTSSYEQYF	TGTGCCAGTAGACGGACAACAAGTTCCTACGAGCAGTACTTC
TRBV6-6	-	TRBJ1-4	-	CASSYQQGLGEKLFF	TGTGCCAGCAGTTACCAACAGGGTTTAGGTGAAAAACTGTTTTTT
TRBV27	TRBD1	TRBJ2-7	-	CAGSAGTGGHEQYF	TGTGCCGGCAGTGCCGGGACAGGGGGCCACGAGCAGTACTTC
TRBV11-2	-	TRBJ2-5	-	CASSFLIRAPGKTQYF	TGTGCCAGCAGCTTTCTTATTCGCGCGCCAGGCAAGACCCAGTACTTC
TRBV5-6	TRBD1	TRBJ1-1	few	CASSSQGARAMALMNTEAFF	TGTGCCAGCAGCTCACAGGGGGCGAGAGCTATGGCCCTTATGAACACTGAAGCTTTCTTT
TRBV7-9	TRBD1	TRBJ2-7	few	CASSSSTGLRSYEQYF	TGTGCCAGCAGCTCCTCGACAGGGTTAAGATCCTACGAGCAGTACTTC
TRBV20-1	-	TRBJ2-7	-	CSARSRTNSYEQYF	TGCAGTGCTAGATCCCGGACTAACTCCTACGAGCAGTACTTC
TRBV7-6	-	TRBJ1-2	few	CASSPDRGFYGYTF	TGTGCCAGCAGCCCCGACAGAGGGTTCTATGGCTACACCTTC
TRBV6-6	TRBD1	TRBJ1-3	many	CASSYRGQGEAGNTIYF	TGTGCCAGCAGTTACAGGGGACAGGGGGAGGCTGGAAACACCATATATTTT
TRBV4-1	TRBD2	TRBJ2-1	-	CASSQDLGLANEQFF	TGCGCCAGCAGCCAAGATTTAGGACTAGCGAATGAGCAGTTCTTC
TRBV21-1	-	TRBJ2-6	-	CALSPLTLSGRVSGANVLTF	TGTGCCCTTTCCCCGCTGACACTCTCGGGTCGGGTCTCTGGGGCCAACGTCCTGACTTTC
TRBV28	-	TRBJ1-1	few	CASSLRTPTEAFF	TGTGCCAGCAGTTTACGGACCCCCACTGAAGCTTTCTTT
TRBV25-1	-	TRBJ2-1	few	CASSRTYNEQFF	TGTGCCAGCAGTAGGACGTACAATGAGCAGTTCTTC
TRBV27	TRBD2	TRBJ2-7	few	CASGSLAGFYEQYF	TGTGCCAGCGGGTCCCTAGCGGGATTCTACGAGCAGTACTTC
TRBV20-1	-	TRBJ2-7	-	CSAKDPFTYEQCF	TGCAGTGCTAAGGACCCCTTTACCTACGAGCAGTGCTTC
TRBV29-1	-	TRBJ2-7	-	CSVLVLSYEQYF	TGCAGCGTTCTAGTTCTCTCCTACGAGCAGTACTTC
TRBV2	TRBD1	TRBJ2-4	few	CASRDRDGEAKNIQYF	TGTGCCAGCAGGGACAGGGACGGGGAAGCCAAAAACATTCAGTACTTC